This T cell receptor beta chain was observed in a study of T cells after yellow fever vaccination. TCRdb redid the calling of the 5' RACE reads with MiXCR, one entry per CDR3 protein. The sample contains around 400,000 distinct CDR3 sequences, roughly 10% of which appear only once. This clonotype was picked up many times. The CDR3 length is 14 residues. Per the germline V gene, CDR1 is SGHRS and CDR2 is YFSETQ. The ends were cut back, 4 bases at V and 2 bases at J, with 12 bases in the middle. Here the sequenced sample was PBMCs, taken on the day of the first yellow fever vaccination. V usage is TRBV5-1 and J usage is TRBJ1-1; no firm D call. The TCR was taken from a man between 18 and 29 years old who received the YFV17D yellow fever vaccine. CDR3 in DNA: TGCGCCAGCAGCCGATCCGACGGTAACACTGAAGCTTTCTTT. It translates to CASSRSDGNTEAFF.